The rows below give T cell receptor beta chains drawn from one sample of a study of shared clonotypes between healthy human individuals. Libraries were prepared by immunoSEQ multiplex PCR; TCRdb keeps only in-frame clonotypes and omits some of them. The sample has about 2.5 million clones, 85% to 95% seen once. Sequencing was done on a sample of naive CD4+ T cells from PBMCs. The receptors stem from a man between 18 and 35 years old in good health. Some clones in this sample may be carry-over from other donors' samples. Each CDR3 is given with its conserved first and last residue. The D gene is left open where the match is weak.

16 TRBJ2-1 TRBV5-1 NA CASSWVSGNPYNEQFF TGCGCCAGCAGCTGGGTTTCTGGGAATCCCTACAATGAGCAGTTCTTC
16 TRBJ2-1 TRBV13 NA CASSLRSSSSYNEQFF TGTGCCAGCAGCTTACGGTCTAGCAGCTCCTACAATGAGCAGTTCTTC
19 TRBJ2-1 TRBV19 NA CASINSGHASQSSYNEQFF TGTGCCAGTATCAATTCGGGACATGCCAGCCAGAGCTCCTACAATGAGCAGTTCTTC
12 TRBJ2-3 TRBV30 TRBD2 CAWSGPGGTQYF TGTGCCTGGAGTGGCCCGGGAGGGACGCAGTATTTT
14 TRBJ2-5 TRBV4-3 NA CASSQGGLQETQYF TGCGCCAGCAGCCAAGGCGGGCTACAAGAGACCCAGTACTTC
14 TRBJ1-2 TRBV14 TRBD1 CASSQDTDRVGYTF TGTGCCAGCAGCCAAGATACGGACAGGGTCGGCTACACCTTC
15 TRBJ2-3 TRBV5-1 TRBD2 CASSLKLAGADTQYF TGCGCCAGCAGCTTAAAACTAGCGGGAGCAGATACGCAGTATTTT
12 TRBJ1-1 TRBV19 NA CASSPQSHKAFF TGTGCCAGTAGTCCGCAGTCGCATAAAGCTTTCTTT
14 TRBJ1-1 TRBV28 TRBD1 CASSLSAGGLVAFF TGTGCCAGCAGTTTATCGGCAGGGGGCCTAGTTGCTTTCTTT
13 TRBJ2-3 TRBV30 NA CACGAAVPDTQYF TGTGCTTGCGGTGCGGCGGTGCCAGATACGCAGTATTTT
11 TRBJ1-1 TRBV28 NA CASTASTEAFF TGTGCCAGCACCGCAAGCACTGAAGCTTTCTTT
15 TRBJ2-7 TRBV10-1 TRBD2 CASSERVAGVYEQYF TGCGCCAGCAGTGAACGAGTAGCGGGGGTCTACGAGCAGTACTTC
15 TRBJ1-2 TRBV5-5 NA CASSLNARTNYGYTF TGTGCCAGCAGCTTAAATGCCCGTACTAACTATGGCTACACCTTC
16 TRBJ2-5 TRBV9 NA CASSSQASRGGETQYF TGTGCCAGCAGCTCCCAGGCCAGTAGGGGAGGAGAGACCCAGTACTTC
16 TRBJ2-7 TRBV7-9 NA CASSLAVEGYTYEQYF TGTGCCAGCAGCTTAGCAGTTGAGGGATACACCTACGAGCAGTACTTC
14 TRBJ2-1 TRBV13 TRBD1 CASSGTGGLDEQFF TGTGCCAGCAGCGGGACAGGGGGCCTCGATGAGCAGTTCTTC
16 TRBJ2-7 TRBV9 TRBD1 CASSKTGQGIPYEQYF TGTGCCAGCAGCAAAACCGGACAGGGGATCCCCTACGAGCAGTACTTC
15 TRBJ2-7 TRBV18 NA CASSPTDRNTYEQYF TGTGCCAGCTCCCCAACTGACAGAAATACCTACGAGCAGTACTTC
14 TRBJ1-2 TRBV28 NA CASRAGGVNYGYTF TGTGCCAGCCGAGCCGGGGGGGTAAACTATGGCTACACCTTC
16 TRBJ2-2 TRBV9 TRBD2 CASSVEPSGSGGELFF TGTGCCAGCAGCGTAGAGCCTAGCGGGAGCGGCGGGGAGCTGTTTTTT
13 TRBJ1-4 TRBV7-9 NA CASSLFGVEKLFF TGTGCCAGCAGCTTATTTGGGGTTGAAAAACTGTTTTTT
15 TRBJ1-1 TRBV10-3 TRBD1 CAISEAGTGDYEAFF TGTGCCATCAGTGAAGCCGGGACAGGGGATTATGAAGCTTTCTTT
13 TRBJ1-1 TRBV2 TRBD1 CASTRQGVTEAFF TGTGCCAGCACCCGACAGGGAGTCACTGAAGCTTTCTTT
16 TRBJ2-6 TRBV28 NA CASSFLRDSGANVLTF TGTGCCAGCAGTTTCTTACGGGATTCTGGGGCCAACGTCCTGACTTTC